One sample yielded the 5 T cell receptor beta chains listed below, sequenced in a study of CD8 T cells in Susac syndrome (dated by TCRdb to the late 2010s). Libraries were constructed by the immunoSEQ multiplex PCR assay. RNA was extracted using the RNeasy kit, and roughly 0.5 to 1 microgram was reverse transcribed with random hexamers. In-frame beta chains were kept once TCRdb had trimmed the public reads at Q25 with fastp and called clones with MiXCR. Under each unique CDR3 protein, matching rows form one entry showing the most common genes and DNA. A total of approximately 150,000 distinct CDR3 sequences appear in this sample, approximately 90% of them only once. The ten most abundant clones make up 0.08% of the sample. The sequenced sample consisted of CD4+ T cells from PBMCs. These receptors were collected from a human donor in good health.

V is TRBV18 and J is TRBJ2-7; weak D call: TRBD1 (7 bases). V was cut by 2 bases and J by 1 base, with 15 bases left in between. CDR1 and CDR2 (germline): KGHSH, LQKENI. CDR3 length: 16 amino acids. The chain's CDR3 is CASSPSETGRSYEQYF. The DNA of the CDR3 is TGTGCCAGCTCACCATCCGAGACAGGGAGGTCCTACGAGCAGTACTTC.

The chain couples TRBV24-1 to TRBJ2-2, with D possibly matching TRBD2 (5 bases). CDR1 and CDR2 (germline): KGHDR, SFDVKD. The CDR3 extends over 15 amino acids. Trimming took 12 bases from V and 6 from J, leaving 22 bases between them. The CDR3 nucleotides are TGTGCCCCTACTGGGGAGATTAAGCTGGCCGGGGAGCTGTTTTTT. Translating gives CAPTGEIKLAGELFF.

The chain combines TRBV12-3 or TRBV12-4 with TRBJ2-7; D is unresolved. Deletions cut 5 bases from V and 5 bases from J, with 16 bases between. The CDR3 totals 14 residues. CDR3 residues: CASSPGSLPHEQYF. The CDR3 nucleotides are TGTGCCAGCAGTCCAGGTTCCCTACCTCACGAGCAGTACTTC.

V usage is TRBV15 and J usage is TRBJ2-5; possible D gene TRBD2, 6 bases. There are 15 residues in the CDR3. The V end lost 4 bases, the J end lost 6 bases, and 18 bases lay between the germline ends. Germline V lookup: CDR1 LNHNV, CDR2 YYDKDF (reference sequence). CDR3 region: CATSTRPQGGQTQYF. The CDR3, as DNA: TGTGCCACCAGCACCCGCCCCCAGGGAGGACAGACCCAGTACTTC. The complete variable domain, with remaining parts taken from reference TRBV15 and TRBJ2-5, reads DAMVIQNPRYQVTQFGKPVTLSCSQTLNHNVMYWYQQKSSQAPKLLFHYYDKDFNNEADTPDNFQSRRPNTSFCFLDIRSPGLGDTAMYLCATSTRPQGGQTQYFGPGTRLLVL.

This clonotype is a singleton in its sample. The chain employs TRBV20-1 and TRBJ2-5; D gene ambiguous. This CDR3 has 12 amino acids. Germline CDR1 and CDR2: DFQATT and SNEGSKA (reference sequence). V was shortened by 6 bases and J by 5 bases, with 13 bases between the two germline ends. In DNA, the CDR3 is TGCAGTGCCCCCTTTTATGGGGAGACCCAGTACTTC. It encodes CSAPFYGETQYF.